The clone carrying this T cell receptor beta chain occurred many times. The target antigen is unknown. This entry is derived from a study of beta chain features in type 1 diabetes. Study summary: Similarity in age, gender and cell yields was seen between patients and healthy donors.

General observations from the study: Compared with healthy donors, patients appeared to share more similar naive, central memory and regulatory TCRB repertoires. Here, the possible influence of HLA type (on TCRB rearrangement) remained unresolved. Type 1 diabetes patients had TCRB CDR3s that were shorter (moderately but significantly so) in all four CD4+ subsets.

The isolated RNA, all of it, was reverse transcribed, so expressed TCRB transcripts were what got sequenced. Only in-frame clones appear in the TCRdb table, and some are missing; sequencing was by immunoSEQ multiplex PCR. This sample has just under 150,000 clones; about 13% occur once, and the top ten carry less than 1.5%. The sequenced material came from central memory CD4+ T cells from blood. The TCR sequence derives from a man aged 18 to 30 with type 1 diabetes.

The CDR3 nucleotides read TGTGCCAGCAGCAGGACCTCCAATGAGCAGTTCTTC. Its protein product is CASSRTSNEQFF. This sequence joins TRBV25-1 and TRBJ2-1; unclear D gene. The V and J ends lost 6 bases and 6 bases respectively, with 9 bases between them. CDR1 MGHDK and CDR2 SYGVNS come from the germline V gene. The CDR3 runs 12 residues.